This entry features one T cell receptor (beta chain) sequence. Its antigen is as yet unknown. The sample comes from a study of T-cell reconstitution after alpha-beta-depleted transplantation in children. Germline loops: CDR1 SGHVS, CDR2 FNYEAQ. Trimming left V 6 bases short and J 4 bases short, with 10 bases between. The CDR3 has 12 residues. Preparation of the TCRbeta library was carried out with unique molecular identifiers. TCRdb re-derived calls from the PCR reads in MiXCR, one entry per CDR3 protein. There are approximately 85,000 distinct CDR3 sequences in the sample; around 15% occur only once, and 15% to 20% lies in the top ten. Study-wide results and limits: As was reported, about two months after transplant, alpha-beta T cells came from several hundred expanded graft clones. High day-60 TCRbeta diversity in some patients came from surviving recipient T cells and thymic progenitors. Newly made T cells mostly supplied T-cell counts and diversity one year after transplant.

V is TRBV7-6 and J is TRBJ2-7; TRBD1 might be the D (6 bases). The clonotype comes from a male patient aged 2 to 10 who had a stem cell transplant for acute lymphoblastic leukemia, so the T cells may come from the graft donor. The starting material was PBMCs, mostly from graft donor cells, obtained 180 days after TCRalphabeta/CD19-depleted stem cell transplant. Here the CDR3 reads CASSRGGYEQYF. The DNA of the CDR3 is TGTGCCAGCAGTCGAGGGGGTTACGAGCAGTACTTC. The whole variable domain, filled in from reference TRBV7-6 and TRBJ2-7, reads GAGVSQSPRYKVTKRGQDVALRCDPISGHVSLYWYRQALGQGPEFLTYFNYEAQQDKSGLPNDRFSAERPEGSISTLTIQRTEQRDSAMYRCASSRGGYEQYFGPGTRLTVT.